Only a few counts were recorded for the clone carrying this T cell receptor (beta chain). Its matching antigen is unknown. The authors made TCR cDNA by 5'RACE template switching, adding a universal primer site and UMIs. TCRdb recomputed calls from the 5' RACE reads with MiXCR, one row per CDR3 protein. The data hold about 360,000 distinct CDR3 sequences, with roughly 6.2% observed a single time. This record belongs to a study of T cells after yellow fever vaccination. Study details: Preparation used SMART-Seq v4 Ultra Low Input for the low-cell-number fractions.

Study results and limitations: Researchers report a weaker secondary response that nonetheless peaked faster, day 5 versus 15. Bulk-population clonotypes that are abundant could appear as contaminants in FACS-sorted repertoires.

CDR1 WNHNN and CDR2 SYGVQD come from the germline V gene (reference sequence). The CDR3 sequence is 16 residues long. Trimming cost V 6 bases and J 0 bases, with 15 bases left between them. The J gene is TRBJ2-1, the V gene TRBV10-1; D perhaps matches TRBD2 (5 bases). This receptor was taken from a young man who received the YFV17D yellow fever vaccine. The material sequenced was PBMCs, taken 5 days after the yellow fever booster vaccination. The CDR3 sequence is CASSGDQRHSYNEQFF. CDR3 bases: TGCGCCAGCAGCGGGGATCAGCGGCACTCCTACAATGAGCAGTTCTTC.